Listed below are T cell receptor beta chains from one sample, sequenced in a study of control samples from healthy donors and cancer patients. Repertoires were generated with immunoSEQ multiplex PCR, while TCRdb's copy carries only in-frame clones and drops some. The table has about 250,000 clones, more than 65% seen once; the top ten hold 13%. Sequencing input: PBMCs. All receptors derive from a woman in her sixties or seventies with lung cancer. The CDR3 runs from the conserved cysteine through the conserved F or W. A D gene is named only where the DNA matches it firmly. A row's size may be missing; if present it is once, few, many or a size class.

d_call j_call clone_size v_call cdr3_aa cdr3_nt
NA TRBJ2-5 NA TRBV30 CATGARTQYF TGTGCCACGGGAGCGAGGACCCAGTACTTC
NA TRBJ1-4 NA TRBV3-1/TRBV3-2 CASSQGFPNEKLFF TGTGCCAGCAGCCAAGGGTTCCCTAATGAAAAACTGTTTTTT
NA TRBJ2-5 NA TRBV2 CASSYNQETQYF TGTGCCAGCAGTTACAATCAAGAGACCCAGTACTTC
NA TRBJ2-7 NA TRBV6-1 CASSDVSYEQYF TGTGCCAGCAGTGACGTAAGCTACGAGCAGTACTTC
NA TRBJ2-7 NA TRBV28 CATLEFSGEQYF TGTGCCACCCTCGAATTTAGTGGCGAGCAGTACTTC
NA TRBJ2-3 NA TRBV9 CASSKWGDTQYF TGTGCCAGCTCCAAGTGGGGGGATACGCAGTATTTT
NA TRBJ2-2 NA TRBV30 CAWDAVNTGELFF TGTGCCTGGGATGCGGTAAATACCGGGGAGCTGTTTTTT
NA TRBJ2-3 NA TRBV5-5 CASSWTERTDTQYF TGTGCCAGCAGTTGGACAGAACGCACAGATACGCAGTATTTT
NA TRBJ1-3 NA TRBV5-1 CASSSSGDPGNTIYF TGCGCCAGCAGCTCTTCAGGGGACCCTGGAAACACCATATATTTT
TRBD1 TRBJ1-2 NA TRBV4-1 CASSQAGQGRAGYTF TGCGCCAGCAGCCAAGCTGGACAGGGTAGGGCTGGCTACACCTTC
NA TRBJ1-4 NA TRBV11-1 CASSKRSNEKLFF TGTGCCAGCAGCAAACGTAGTAATGAAAAACTGTTTTTT
NA TRBJ2-1 once TRBV25-1 CASSTTGGSYNEQFF TGTGCCAGCAGTACCACAGGCGGCTCCTACAATGAGCAGTTCTTC
NA TRBJ1-6 NA TRBV11-2 CASSPQGLGNSPLHF TGTGCCAGCAGCCCACAGGGATTGGGTAATTCACCCCTCCACTTT
NA TRBJ1-1 once TRBV6-6 CASGPGLNTEAFF TGTGCCAGCGGTCCAGGGCTGAACACTGAAGCTTTCTTT
NA TRBJ2-1 NA TRBV5-4 CASSSVIDNEQFF TGTGCCAGCAGCTCCGTAATCGACAATGAGCAGTTCTTC
TRBD1 TRBJ2-7 NA TRBV5-1 CASSSRTGTSYEQYF TGCGCCAGCAGCTCCAGGACAGGAACCTCCTACGAGCAGTACTTC
TRBD2 TRBJ2-1 NA TRBV7-2 CASSSQRGPYNEQFF TGTGCCAGCAGCTCGCAGCGGGGGCCGTACAATGAGCAGTTCTTC
NA TRBJ2-1 NA TRBV9 CASSVVGEPYNEQFF TGTGCCAGCAGCGTAGTGGGGGAACCGTACAATGAGCAGTTCTTC
NA TRBJ2-7 NA TRBV25-1 CASSSDLYEQYF TGTGCCAGCAGCTCAGACTTGTACGAGCAGTACTTC
NA TRBJ2-1 NA TRBV2 CASSVRGNSYNEQFF TGTGCCAGCAGTGTACGGGGGAACTCCTACAATGAGCAGTTCTTC
NA TRBJ1-1 NA TRBV11-2 CASSSGQNTEAFF TGTGCCAGCAGCTCCGGACAGAACACTGAAGCTTTCTTT
NA TRBJ1-1 NA TRBV5-4 CASSLGGRVTEAFF TGTGCCAGCTCGTTAGGGGGGAGGGTTACTGAAGCTTTCTTT
TRBD1 TRBJ2-3 NA TRBV19 CASSDYPTGSGTQYF TGTGCCAGTAGTGACTACCCGACAGGGTCAGGTACGCAGTATTTT
TRBD2 TRBJ2-5 once TRBV4-1 CASSQVVAGEEETQYF TGCGCCAGCAGCCAAGTGGTTGCGGGAGAGGAAGAAACCCAGTACTTC
TRBD2 TRBJ2-2 NA TRBV6-6 CASSYLAGENTGELFF TGTGCCAGCAGTTACCTCGCGGGGGAGAACACCGGGGAGCTGTTTTTT
NA TRBJ2-7 NA TRBV28 CASSPSGWPRGYEQYF TGTGCCAGCAGTCCCTCCGGTTGGCCCAGAGGGTACGAGCAGTACTTC
TRBD1 TRBJ1-2 once TRBV7-3 CASSLSRDRVVGYTF TGTGCCAGCAGCTTATCACGGGACAGGGTAGTTGGCTACACCTTC
NA TRBJ1-1 NA TRBV3-1/TRBV3-2 CASSQSRGVYTEAFF TGTGCCAGCAGCCAATCCCGTGGGGTTTACACTGAAGCTTTCTTT
TRBD1 TRBJ1-2 NA TRBV5-1 CASSLVTGGNYGYTF TGCGCCAGCAGCTTGGTGACAGGGGGAAACTATGGCTACACCTTC
NA TRBJ1-1 NA TRBV18 CASSPGLLNTEAFF TGTGCCAGCTCACCGGGGCTCCTAAACACTGAAGCTTTCTTT
NA TRBJ1-2 NA TRBV5-8 CASSLNRRGGYTF TGTGCCAGCAGCTTGAACAGGCGGGGTGGCTACACCTTC
TRBD2 TRBJ2-7 NA TRBV28 CATTGGATYEQYF TGTGCCACCACGGGGGGGGCCACCTACGAGCAGTACTTC
NA TRBJ1-6 NA TRBV27 CASSLDSIGALHF TGTGCCAGCAGTTTGGACAGTATCGGAGCCCTCCACTTT
TRBD1 TRBJ1-1 once TRBV3-1/TRBV3-2 CASSPGTGELNTEAFF TGTGCCAGCAGCCCGGGAACAGGGGAACTGAACACTGAAGCTTTCTTT
TRBD1 TRBJ2-6 NA TRBV19 CASSLWGQGAGANVLTF TGTGCCAGTAGTCTTTGGGGACAGGGGGCTGGGGCCAACGTCCTGACTTTC
NA TRBJ1-2 NA TRBV20-1 CSASSGVGYTF TGCAGTGCCTCTAGTGGGGTTGGCTACACCTTC
NA TRBJ1-6 NA TRBV19 CASSARDSPLHF TGTGCCAGTAGTGCCAGGGATTCACCCCTCCACTTT
TRBD1 TRBJ2-2 NA TRBV9 CASSRETGARLFF TGTGCCAGCAGTCGCGAAACAGGGGCGAGGCTGTTTTTT
NA TRBJ1-2 NA TRBV6-5 CASSSGPYGYTF TGTGCCAGCAGTTCGGGGCCTTATGGCTACACCTTC
TRBD1 TRBJ2-2 NA TRBV27 CASSSTGQNTGELFF TGTGCCAGCAGTTCGACAGGGCAGAACACCGGGGAGCTGTTTTTT
NA TRBJ2-7 once TRBV19 CASSGTWDSYEQYF TGTGCCAGTAGTGGGACTTGGGACTCCTACGAGCAGTACTTC
NA TRBJ1-5 NA TRBV5-5 CASSPEVHGHQPQHF TGTGCCAGCAGCCCTGAGGTACATGGACACCAGCCCCAGCATTTT
TRBD1 TRBJ1-2 NA TRBV28 CASSRAGGYGYTF TGTGCCAGCAGTAGAGCAGGGGGCTATGGCTACACCTTC
NA TRBJ2-7 few TRBV25-1 CASSQGRPYEQYF TGTGCCAGCAGTCAGGGGAGGCCCTACGAGCAGTACTTC
NA TRBJ2-7 NA TRBV29-1 CSVEGSGYEQYF TGCAGCGTCGAGGGCAGCGGCTACGAGCAGTACTTC
NA TRBJ2-5 NA TRBV5-8 CATRQRAQETQYF TGTGCCACCAGGCAACGAGCCCAAGAGACCCAGTACTTC
TRBD1 TRBJ2-1 NA TRBV6-1 CASSEPGQGDNEQFF TGTGCCAGCAGTGAACCGGGACAGGGGGACAATGAGCAGTTCTTC
NA TRBJ2-5 NA TRBV5-1 CASSLGFRTSKGETQYF TGCGCCAGCAGCTTGGGTTTTAGGACAAGTAAGGGGGAGACCCAGTACTTC
NA TRBJ2-5 NA TRBV29-1 CSGFVQETQYF TGCAGCGGGTTTGTCCAAGAGACCCAGTACTTC
NA TRBJ1-2 once TRBV11-2 CASSLEPAANYGYTF TGTGCCAGCAGCTTAGAGCCGGCCGCTAACTATGGCTACACCTTC
NA TRBJ2-3 NA TRBV4-1 CASSQGRGALDTQYF TGCGCCAGCAGCCAAGGGAGGGGGGCCTTAGATACGCAGTATTTT
NA TRBJ1-3 NA TRBV6-5 CASSYWDTSGNTIYF TGTGCCAGCAGTTACTGGGACACCTCTGGAAACACCATATATTTT
NA TRBJ1-5 few TRBV9 CASSVEGRGDQPQHF TGTGCCAGCAGCGTAGAGGGAAGGGGCGATCAGCCCCAGCATTTT
NA TRBJ2-7 NA TRBV5-1 CASRDFGGTYEQYF TGCGCCAGCAGGGACTTTGGGGGCACCTACGAGCAGTACTTC
NA TRBJ2-5 once TRBV7-9 CASSNQETQYF TGTGCCAGCAGCAACCAAGAGACCCAGTACTTC